This T cell receptor beta chain appears in the sequencing data of a study of T cell repertoires in cytomegalovirus infection. The length of the CDR3 is 19 residues. Germline-derived CDR1 and CDR2 are MNHNY and SVGAGI (reference sequence). Trimming removed 5 bases from V and 3 bases from J, with 26 bases in between. On this clonotype itself: The antigen remains undetermined.

TCRdb called the reads again in MiXCR, with one record for every CDR3 protein. Of about 830,000 distinct CDR3 sequences in the sample, 30% to 35% are singletons; the top ten hold roughly 12%. The material sequenced was cultured CD8+ T cells from PBMCs, taken from culture after CMV antigen stimulation. The TCR sequence derives from a human donor in good health (CMV status not recorded). Some clones in this sample may be carry-over from other donors' samples. The chain recombines TRBV6-6 with TRBJ1-5; TRBD1 is a possible D gene (5 bases). The CDR3 protein is CASSVRPPVARGDNQPQHF. The CDR3 coding sequence is TGTGCCAGCAGTGTCAGACCACCCGTCGCCCGGGGCGACAATCAGCCCCAGCATTTT.